The next 28 T cell receptor beta chains were all read from a single sample in a study of T cells in Graves' hyperthyroidism and ophthalmopathy. RNA transcripts served as the template for amplifying TCR beta CDR3 regions. The HTBI primer set served for first-round RT-PCR of the TCR CDR3. From the multiplex PCR reads, TCRdb called clonotypes with MiXCR, one entry per CDR3 protein. The sample yields about 250,000 distinct CDR3 sequences, more than 20% seen once. Sequenced material: blood. The receptors come from a woman in her forties with Graves' ophthalmopathy.

This clonotype was found many times. This sequence joins TRBV7-9 and TRBJ1-1; 7 bases are a match to TRBD1. Germline CDR1 and CDR2: SEHNR and FQNEAQ (reference sequence). J gave up 8 bases and V 5 bases, and 5 bases lay outside the gene matches. The length of the CDR3 is 12 residues. CDR3: CASSQEGQEAFF. The CDR3 bases are TGTGCCAGCAGCCAAGAGGGACAGGAAGCTTTCTTT.

In its sample, this clonotype was seen many times. This chain links TRBV28 with TRBJ2-7; 11 bases match TRBD1. Trimming at V came to 0 bases and at J to 3 bases, leaving 1 base not matched to a gene. The CDR3 length is 15 residues. From germline, CDR1 is MDHEN and CDR2 SYDVKM. The CDR3 sequence: CASSLWGTGGYEQYF. The CDR3 bases are TGTGCCAGCAGTTTATGGGGGACAGGGGGCTACGAGCAGTACTTC.

This chain links TRBV20-1 with TRBJ2-7; 11 bases map to TRBD1. After removal of 5 bases from V and 2 bases from J, the junction contained 5 bases not matched to a gene. CDR3 length: 14 residues. The germline CDR1 and CDR2 sequences are DFQATT and SNEGSKA (reference sequence). CDR3 loop: CSAGGTGGPYEQYF. The CDR3 nucleotides read TGCAGTGCTGGGGGGACAGGGGGGCCCTACGAGCAGTACTTC.

At least ten counts were recorded for this clonotype. This sequence joins TRBV30 and TRBJ2-5, with 10 bases fitting TRBD2. The V segment lost 3 bases and the J segment 2 bases; nucleotides outside the gene matches: 0. The CDR3 totals 13 residues. The germline V gene encodes CDR1 GTSNPN and CDR2 SVGIG (reference sequence). The CDR3 DNA reads as TGTGCCTGGAGACTAGCGGGACAAGAGACCCAGTACTTC. This translates into CAWRLAGQETQYF.

The V call is TRBV15, the J call TRBJ1-2, with D uncertain. V lost 0 bases to trimming and J lost 4 bases, with 9 bases between them. CDR1 is LNHNV and CDR2 is YYDKDF in the germline V gene (reference sequence). This CDR3 region has 14 residues. CDR3 in amino acids: CATSRERGPYGYTF. In DNA form, the CDR3 reads TGTGCCACCAGCAGAGAACGGGGTCCCTATGGCTACACCTTC.

This clonotype was recorded at least ten times. V is TRBV5-1 and J is TRBJ1-1; D is unclear. CDR3 size: 15 residues. Germline values: CDR1 SGHRS, CDR2 YFSETQ. Trimming pared 8 bases from V and 5 bases from J, leaving 22 bases between. The DNA for the CDR3 is TGCGCCAGTAACCCCACCGGACCCCGAGGGACTGAAGCTTTCTTT. Encoded protein: CASNPTGPRGTEAFF.

The sample holds many counts of this clonotype. The genes are TRBV7-9 and TRBJ2-5, with no clear D. CDR1 is SEHNR and CDR2 is FQNEAQ in the germline V gene (reference sequence). V was trimmed by 5 bases and J by 7 bases, leaving 14 bases between them. This CDR3 is 13 amino acids long. CDR3 nucleotide sequence: TGTGCCAGCAGCGCGAGTGGGTTGGGGACCCAGTACTTC. Translating gives CASSASGLGTQYF.

This clonotype was detected many times. In DNA, the CDR3 is TGTGCCAGCAGTCGCGACAGCGGACTGTACACCGGGGAGCTGTTTTTT. Its protein is CASSRDSGLYTGELFF. The chain has TRBV12-3 or TRBV12-4 and TRBJ2-2; either TRBD1 or TRBD2 may supply D (5 bases each). Trimming pared 5 bases from V and 3 bases from J, leaving 16 bases between. The CDR3 is 16 amino acids.

This clonotype showed up many times. This sequence joins TRBV10-3 and TRBJ2-2; 9 nucleotides line up with TRBD2. CDR1 ENHRY and CDR2 SYGVKD come from the germline V gene. CDR3 size: 15 residues. The V and J ends lost 8 bases and 1 base, in that order; junction bases with no gene match: 5. The CDR3 reads CAIGVAGENTGELFF. The CDR3 coding sequence is TGTGCCATCGGGGTAGCGGGAGAGAACACCGGGGAGCTGTTTTTT.

This clonotype was detected ten times or more. The V gene is TRBV6-4, the J gene TRBJ2-2, with 8 positions matching TRBD2. Germline V gene data show CDR1 as MRHNA and CDR2 as SNTAGT. The CDR3 is 18 amino acids. V dropped 5 bases and J dropped 4; count of bases not matched to a gene: 15. In DNA form, the CDR3 reads TGTGCCAGCAGTCCCTTCCGCGAGGGACTAGGGGTCACCGGGGAGCTGTTTTTT. As protein: CASSPFREGLGVTGELFF.

This clonotype was seen ten or more times. This rearrangement joins TRBV20-1 to TRBJ2-7, with D maybe TRBD2 (5 bases). V was clipped by 5 bases and J by 2 bases, with 10 bases between them. Germline lookup yields CDR1 DFQATT and CDR2 SNEGSKA (reference sequence). CDR3 length equals 12 residues. The chain's CDR3 is CSAYSGTYEQYF. The CDR3 nucleotides are TGCAGTGCTTACAGCGGCACCTACGAGCAGTACTTC.

The chain uses TRBV6-1 and TRBJ1-1; tentatively, D is TRBD1 (5 bases). This CDR3 region has 15 residues. Germline assignment: CDR1 MNHNS and CDR2 SASEGT. V shed 7 bases and J shed 3 bases, with 18 bases lying between them. The CDR3 sequence is CASTDVGARDTEAFF. In DNA form, the CDR3 reads TGTGCCAGCACCGACGTTGGGGCGCGGGACACTGAAGCTTTCTTT.

This clonotype showed up many times. The V call is TRBV20-1, the J call TRBJ2-7, with TRBD2 matching over 11 bases. Germline V gene data show CDR1 as DFQATT and CDR2 as SNEGSKA (reference sequence). After removal of 2 bases from V and 5 bases from J, the junction contained 5 bases not matched to a gene. The CDR3 contains 14 residues. DNA of the CDR3: TGCAGTGCTAGATCCGGGACTAGCGGTAACGAGCAGTACTTC. Its translation is CSARSGTSGNEQYF.

The rearrangement uses TRBV6-1 and TRBJ2-7; D unresolved. The CDR3 length is 10 residues. Trimming cost V 7 bases and J 4 bases, with 5 bases left between them. CDR1 and CDR2 from the germline V gene are MNHNS and SASEGT. The CDR3 coding sequence is TGTGCCAGCATTCAGTACGAGCAGTACTTC. Protein: CASIQYEQYF.

V is TRBV7-9 and J is TRBJ2-4, with D possibly TRBD1 on 5 matching bases. The germline gives CDR1 SEHNR, CDR2 FQNEAQ (reference sequence). The V gene lost 1 base and the J gene lost 0 bases, with 7 bases spanning the gap. The CDR3 is 15 amino acids. The CDR3 DNA sequence: TGTGCCAGCAGCTTAGACAGGATAGCCAAAAACATTCAGTACTTC. Translating gives CASSLDRIAKNIQYF.

This clonotype showed up just once. V usage is TRBV28 and J usage is TRBJ1-2; D possibly corresponds to TRBD1 (5 bases). CDR1 is MDHEN, CDR2 SYDVKM, per germline. Trimming stripped 6 bases from V and 4 bases from J, with 15 bases between. This CDR3 is 14 amino acids long. CDR3 in amino acids: CASRRQGGVYGYTF. The CDR3 DNA sequence: TGTGCCAGCAGACGCCAGGGAGGAGTCTATGGCTACACCTTC.

This clonotype appeared many times. The chain has TRBV7-6 and TRBJ2-2; D is unclear. The CDR3 has 15 residues. Trimming removed 0 bases at V and 4 bases at J, with 9 bases between. The germline V gene has CDR1 SGHVS and CDR2 FNYEAQ. CDR3 sequence: CASSLALSATGELFF. DNA for the CDR3: TGTGCCAGCAGCTTAGCGCTGTCAGCCACCGGGGAGCTGTTTTTT.

Many counts were recorded for this clonotype. The V call is TRBV28, the J call TRBJ2-7; 7 nucleotides match TRBD1. J gave up 2 bases and V 4 bases, and 5 bases lay outside the gene matches. The CDR3 totals 14 residues. In germline, CDR1 is MDHEN, CDR2 SYDVKM. The CDR3 loop reads CASSSPGQAYEQYF. CDR3 in DNA: TGTGCCAGCAGTTCCCCCGGACAGGCCTACGAGCAGTACTTC.

This rearrangement joins TRBV6-2 or TRBV6-3 to TRBJ2-7; D might be TRBD2 (5 bases). Germline V gene sequence: CDR1 MNHEY, CDR2 SVGEGT. V was trimmed by 7 bases and J by 2 bases, leaving 18 bases between them. There are 15 residues in the CDR3. CDR3 DNA: TGTGCCAGCACCTCGACTCGCGGCGGGCCCTACGAGCAGTACTTC. It translates to CASTSTRGGPYEQYF.

There are many counts of this clonotype. The V gene is TRBV28, the J gene TRBJ2-5; no definite D call. Looked up from germline, CDR1 is MDHEN and CDR2 is SYDVKM. The CDR3 contains 14 residues. Trimming pared 2 bases from V and 0 bases from J, leaving 7 bases between. CDR3 sequence reads: CASSLGANQETQYF. CDR3 coding DNA: TGTGCCAGCAGTTTAGGTGCTAACCAAGAGACCCAGTACTTC.

This clonotype was seen ten or more times. The rearrangement joins TRBV28 to TRBJ2-3; D gene ambiguous. The V gene's germline CDR1 is MDHEN and CDR2 SYDVKM. The ends were cut back, 4 bases at V and 3 bases at J, with 5 bases in the middle. The CDR3 contains 12 residues. CDR3 bases: TGTGCCAGCAGTTCCTTAACAGATACGCAGTATTTT. This encodes CASSSLTDTQYF. Variable domain in full (rest from reference TRBV28 and TRBJ2-3): DVKVTQSSRYLVKRTGEKVFLECVQDMDHENMFWYRQDPGLGLRLIYFSYDVKMKEKGDIPEGYSVSREKKERFSLILESASTNQTSMYLCASSSLTDTQYFGPGTRLTVL.

This clonotype occurred many times. The genes are TRBV5-5 and TRBJ2-5; D is tentatively TRBD1 or TRBD2 (7 bases each). Germline-derived CDR1 and CDR2 are SGHKS and YYEKEE (reference sequence). CDR3 length: 15 residues. The V gene lost 5 bases and the J gene lost 5 bases, with 19 bases spanning the gap. The CDR3 is CASRPTGRGAETQYF. The CDR3 DNA sequence: TGTGCCAGCAGACCGACAGGGAGGGGCGCGGAGACCCAGTACTTC.

This clonotype came up a few times. This chain links TRBV28 with TRBJ1-1; D call uncertain. V shed 5 bases and J shed 0 bases, with 10 bases lying between them. Germline V CDR1 and CDR2: MDHEN, SYDVKM. The CDR3 runs to 14 residues. The chain's CDR3 is CASSPPGMNTEAFF. CDR3 bases: TGTGCCAGCAGTCCCCCCGGAATGAACACTGAAGCTTTCTTT.

This clonotype showed up many times. The CDR3 region has the DNA TGCAGCGTTGTAGTCAGGGGAGGAGAGACCCAGTACTTC. Protein sequence: CSVVVRGGETQYF. J is TRBJ2-5 and V is TRBV29-1; D may be TRBD1 or TRBD2 (6 bases each). The CDR3 has 13 amino acids. The V gene's germline CDR1 is SQVTM and CDR2 ANQGSEA. Trimming pared 4 bases from V and 4 bases from J, leaving 13 bases between.

This clonotype occurred a few times. Relative to the germline gene, one junction end is altered; a read error may explain this. This sequence joins TRBV16 and TRBJ1-2; D gene unclear. Germline CDR1 is KGHSY and CDR2 is FQNENV. The CDR3 totals 14 residues. As DNA, the CDR3 is TGTGCCAGCAGCCAATTACCGGGAACCTCTGGCTACAGCTTC. Translating gives CASSQLPGTSGYSF.

The CDR3 here is CASWTVAYEQYF. CDR3 nucleotide sequence: TGTGCCAGCTGGACTGTAGCCTACGAGCAGTACTTC. The chain couples TRBV6-1 to TRBJ2-7; D might be TRBD2 (5 bases). Between the trimmed V and J ends, which lost 8 bases and 2 bases, there was a span of 10 bases. Per the germline V gene, CDR1 is MNHNS and CDR2 is SASEGT. CDR3 length equals 12 residues.

This clonotype was recorded at least ten times. The CDR3 loop is CSVGDGTVYGYTF. CDR3 DNA: TGCAGCGTAGGCGATGGGACAGTCTATGGCTACACCTTC. V is TRBV29-1 and J is TRBJ1-2; 7 nucleotides agree with TRBD1. In germline, CDR1 is SQVTM, CDR2 ANQGSEA. J gave up 4 bases and V 6 bases, and 8 bases lay outside the gene matches. This CDR3 is 13 amino acids long.

This clonotype was seen repeatedly, ten times or more. V gene TRBV11-1 combines with J gene TRBJ1-2, with 8 nucleotides matching TRBD1. V shed 3 bases, J shed 0 bases, and the junction held 6 bases outside the gene matches. This CDR3 has 16 residues. Per germline, CDR1 SGHAT and CDR2 FQDESV (reference sequence). Written as DNA, the CDR3 is TGTGCCAGCAGCTTCGACAGGGGATCTGCTAACTATGGCTACACCTTC. As protein: CASSFDRGSANYGYTF.